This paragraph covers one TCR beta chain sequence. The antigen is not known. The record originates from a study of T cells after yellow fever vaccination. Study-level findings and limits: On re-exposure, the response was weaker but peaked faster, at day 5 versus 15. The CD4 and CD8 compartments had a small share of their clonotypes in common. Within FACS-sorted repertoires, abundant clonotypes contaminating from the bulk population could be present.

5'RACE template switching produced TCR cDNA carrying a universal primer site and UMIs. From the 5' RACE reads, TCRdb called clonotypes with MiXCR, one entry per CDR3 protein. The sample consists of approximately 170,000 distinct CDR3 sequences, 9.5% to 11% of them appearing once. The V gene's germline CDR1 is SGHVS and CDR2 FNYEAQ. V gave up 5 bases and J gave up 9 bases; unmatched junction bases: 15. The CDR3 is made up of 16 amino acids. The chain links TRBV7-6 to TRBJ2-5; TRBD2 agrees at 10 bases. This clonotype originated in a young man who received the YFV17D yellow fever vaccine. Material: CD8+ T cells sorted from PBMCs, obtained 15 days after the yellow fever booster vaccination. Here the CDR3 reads CASSIKVAGGPGAQYF. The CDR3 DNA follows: TGTGCCAGCAGCATAAAAGTAGCGGGGGGTCCGGGGGCCCAGTACTTC.